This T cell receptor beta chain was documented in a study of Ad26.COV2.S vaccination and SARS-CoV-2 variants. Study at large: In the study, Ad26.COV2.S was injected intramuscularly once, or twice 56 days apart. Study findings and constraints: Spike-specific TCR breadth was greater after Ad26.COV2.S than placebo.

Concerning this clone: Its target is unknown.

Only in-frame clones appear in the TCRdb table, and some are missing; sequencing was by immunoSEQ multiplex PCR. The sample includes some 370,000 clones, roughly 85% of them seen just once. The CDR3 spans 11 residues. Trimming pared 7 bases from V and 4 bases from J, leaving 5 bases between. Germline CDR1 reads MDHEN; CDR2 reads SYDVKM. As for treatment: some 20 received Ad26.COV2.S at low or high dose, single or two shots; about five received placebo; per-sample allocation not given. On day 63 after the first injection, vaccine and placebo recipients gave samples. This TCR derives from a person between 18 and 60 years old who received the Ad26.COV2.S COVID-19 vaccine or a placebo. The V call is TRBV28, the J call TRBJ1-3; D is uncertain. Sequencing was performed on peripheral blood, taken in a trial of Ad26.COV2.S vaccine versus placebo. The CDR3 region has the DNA TGTGCCAGCACTTGGGGAAACACCATATATTTT. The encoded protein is CASTWGNTIYF.